Reported below is one T cell receptor beta chain. Its antigen is not known. J gave up 3 bases and V 4 bases, and 10 bases lay outside the gene matches. CDR3 size: 18 residues. The germline CDR1 and CDR2 sequences are SGDLS and YYNGEE. The data were taken from a study of cytomegalovirus exposure and HLA in healthy donors. In the study overall: Roughly 86 million unique TCRs from HLA-typed donors made up an early data release.

Primers for the PCR totalled 60 Vbeta and 13 Jbeta. The data were produced by immunoSEQ multiplex PCR, yet TCRdb's version contains in-frame clones alone and is incomplete. The sample lists under 110,000 clones, roughly four fifths occurring once. Study-level results: It was confirmed in vitro that three of the CMV-associated chains were specific for CMV antigens. The later analysis indicated that the majority of CMV-associated TCR beta chains appeared HLA-restricted.

This chain uses TRBV9 with TRBJ2-3; the match to TRBD2 covers 14 bases. This clonotype originated in a man between 45 and 60 years old in good health and CMV-seronegative. The sample was PBMCs. The CDR3, as DNA: TGTGCCAGCAGCCCCCAAGGACTAGCGGGGGGCGGGACAGATACGCAGTATTTT. Protein sequence: CASSPQGLAGGGTDTQYF.